The 8 T cell receptor beta chains below come from one sample, sequenced in a study of cytomegalovirus exposure and HLA in healthy donors. Data came from immunoSEQ multiplex PCR; TCRdb stores just in-frame clones and leaves some out. This table has about 130,000 clones, around nine tenths appearing once. The sequenced material came from PBMCs. These receptors all come from a man younger than 45 in good health and CMV-seronegative.

The rearrangement uses TRBV29-1 and TRBJ2-7; 10 nucleotides agree with TRBD1. Per germline, CDR1 SQVTM and CDR2 ANQGSEA. The CDR3 sequence is 13 residues long. Trimming at V came to 3 bases and at J to 5 bases, leaving 4 bases not matched to a gene. CDR3 nucleotide sequence: TGCAGCGTTGAGGGACAGGGGTTCCACGAGCAGTACTTC. Amino acids: CSVEGQGFHEQYF.

The CDR3 region has the DNA TGTGCCAGCAGTAGGGACAGGGATGCTTCTGAAGCTTTCTTT. Translated: CASSRDRDASEAFF. The chain couples TRBV7-6 to TRBJ1-1; 9 nucleotides align to TRBD1. The V and J ends lost 6 bases and 6 bases, in that order; junction bases with no gene match: 8. The CDR3 length is 14 residues. The germline gives CDR1 SGHVS, CDR2 FNYEAQ.

This chain links TRBV28 with TRBJ2-7; 8 bases match TRBD1. V dropped 6 bases and J dropped 3; count of bases not matched to a gene: 25. The length of the CDR3 is 20 residues. Germline V gene sequence: CDR1 MDHEN, CDR2 SYDVKM. DNA for the CDR3: TGTGCCAGCAGCACCTCTTATCCTCCGGGACAGGCAGTTTCCAACTACGAGCAGTACTTC. Translation gives CASSTSYPPGQAVSNYEQYF.

The V and J genes are TRBV4-3 and TRBJ1-4; D possibly corresponds to TRBD1 (6 bases). CDR1 is LGHNA, CDR2 YSLEER, per germline. The ends were cut back, 1 base at V and 0 bases at J, with 12 bases in the middle. There are 17 residues in the CDR3. CDR3 amino acids: CASSQAFRGSTNEKLFF. The DNA for the CDR3 is TGCGCCAGCAGCCAAGCTTTCAGGGGCTCAACTAATGAAAAACTGTTTTTT.

This clone was picked up a small number of times. Written as DNA, the CDR3 is TGTGCCAGCAGGGATGGGGGGAGCAATCAGCCCCAGCATTTT. Amino acids: CASRDGGSNQPQHF. The V gene is TRBV2, the J gene TRBJ1-5; possibly TRBD1 for D (5 bases). V lost 6 bases and J lost 1, with 10 bases in between. Per germline, CDR1 SNHLY and CDR2 FYNNEI. The CDR3 runs 14 residues.

The chain is built from TRBV4-2 and TRBJ2-5, with D possibly TRBD2 on 6 matching bases. CDR3 length: 14 amino acids. Germline lookup yields CDR1 LGHNA and CDR2 YNFKEQ. V was trimmed by 0 bases and J by 1 base, leaving 6 bases between them. Written as DNA, the CDR3 is TGTGCCAGCAGCCAAGAGGGACTCCAAGAGACCCAGTACTTC. It yields the protein CASSQEGLQETQYF.

The J gene is TRBJ2-7, the V gene TRBV7-9; 7 nucleotides match TRBD2. This CDR3 spans 12 amino acids. The germline CDR1 and CDR2 sequences are SEHNR and FQNEAQ (reference sequence). Trimming cost V 3 bases and J 9 bases; bases outside gene matches: 5. The chain's CDR3 is CASSLGEGRQYF. CDR3 in DNA: TGTGCCAGCAGCTTGGGGGAGGGGAGGCAGTACTTC.

The chain employs TRBV6-6 and TRBJ1-3, with 7 nucleotides matching TRBD1. Germline CDR1 and CDR2: MNHNY and SVGAGI (reference sequence). The CDR3 covers 16 residues. V was clipped by 5 bases and J by 1 base; unmatched bases: 8. DNA of the CDR3: TGTGCCAGCAGTCGACGGACAGGTGGTTCTGGAAACACCATATATTTT. The encoded protein is CASSRRTGGSGNTIYF.